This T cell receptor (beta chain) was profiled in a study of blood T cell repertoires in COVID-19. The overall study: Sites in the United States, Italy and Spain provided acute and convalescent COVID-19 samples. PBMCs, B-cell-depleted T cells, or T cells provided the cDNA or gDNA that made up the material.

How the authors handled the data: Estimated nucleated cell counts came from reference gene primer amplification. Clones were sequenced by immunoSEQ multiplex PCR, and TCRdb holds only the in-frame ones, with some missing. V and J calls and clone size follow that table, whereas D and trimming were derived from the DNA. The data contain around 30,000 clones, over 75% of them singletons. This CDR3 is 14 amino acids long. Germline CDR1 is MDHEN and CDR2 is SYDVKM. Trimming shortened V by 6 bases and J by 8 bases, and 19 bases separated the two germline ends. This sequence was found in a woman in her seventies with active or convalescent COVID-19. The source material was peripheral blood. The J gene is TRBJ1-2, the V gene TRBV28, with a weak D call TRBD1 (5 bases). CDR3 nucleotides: TGTGCCAGCAGCCTAGGGCCAGGGTGGGGCGGCTACACCTTC. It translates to CASSLGPGWGGYTF.